This is a list of T cell receptor beta chains from one sample in a study of technical replicates of blood from a few donors. Data came from immunoSEQ multiplex PCR; TCRdb stores just in-frame clones and leaves some out. The table includes 75,000 to 95,000 clones, 90% to 97% detected once. The material sequenced was T cells isolated from PBMCs. The receptor set was obtained from a human donor in good health. CDR3s include the opening cysteine and the closing phenylalanine or tryptophan. The D gene is left open where the match is weak. The size of a clone is reported for some rows only, either as once, few or many, or as a class for expanded clones.

>TRBV4-1|TRBJ1-2|once|TRBD1
TGCGCCAGCAGTCGACCTGACAGGGGCCATCCGAACTATGGCTACACCTTC
CASSRPDRGHPNYGYTF
>TRBV9|TRBJ1-1|-|-
TGTGCCAGCAGCGTACTGTCTTACACTGAAGCTTTCTTT
CASSVLSYTEAFF
>TRBV27|TRBJ1-1|-|TRBD1
TGTGCCAGCAGTTTAACGACAGGGTTGAACACTGAAGCTTTCTTT
CASSLTTGLNTEAFF
>TRBV6-6|TRBJ2-1|once|TRBD1
TGTGCCAGCAGTTACCGGGACAGGTCATACAATGAGCAGTTCTTC
CASSYRDRSYNEQFF
>TRBV14|TRBJ1-2|few|-
TGTGCCAGCAGCCAAGAGGGGCGGTATGGCTACACCTTC
CASSQEGRYGYTF
>TRBV7-9|TRBJ2-7|-|TRBD2
TGTGCCAGCAGCTTAGCAGGGAGGGTCCACGAGCAGTACTTC
CASSLAGRVHEQYF
>TRBV4-3|TRBJ2-7|-|-
TGCGCCAGCAGCCAAGATTCAGTCTACGAGCAGTACTTC
CASSQDSVYEQYF
>TRBV7-9|TRBJ1-2|-|-
TGTGCCAGCAGCTTAGAGAGGACAGTTCGCCCTAACTATGGCTACACCTTC
CASSLERTVRPNYGYTF
>TRBV11-3|TRBJ2-7|-|TRBD2
TGTGCCAGCAGCCTCAGACTAGCCCGGGGCTACGAGCAGTACTTC
CASSLRLARGYEQYF
>TRBV15|TRBJ2-2|once|TRBD2
TGTGCCACCAGCAGAGGGATCCTAGCGGGAGGGCTTTACACCGGGGAGCTGTTTTTT
CATSRGILAGGLYTGELFF
>TRBV18|TRBJ1-5|-|-
TGTGCCAGCTCACCAATCGGGGGGCTAGAGCAGCCCCAGCATTTT
CASSPIGGLEQPQHF
>TRBV7-2|TRBJ2-2|-|TRBD1
TGTGCCAGCAGCTTAGTTCCAGGGGGCGAAAACACCGGGGAGCTGTTTTTT
CASSLVPGGENTGELFF
>TRBV9|TRBJ2-2|-|-
TGTGCCAGCAGCGTCCCCGGGGGTGCGAACACCGGGGAGCTGTTTTTT
CASSVPGGANTGELFF
>TRBV6-1|TRBJ2-3|-|TRBD2
TGTGCCAGTGGCCCACTAGCGGGATCCACAGATACGCAGTATTTT
CASGPLAGSTDTQYF
>TRBV5-1|TRBJ1-1|-|-
TGCGCCAGCAGCCGGAGTGGGGGGGAGGGTACTGAAGCTTTCTTT
CASSRSGGEGTEAFF
>TRBV4-2|TRBJ2-7|-|TRBD2
TGTGCCAGCAGCCAACCAGGACTAGCATACGAGCAGTACTTC
CASSQPGLAYEQYF
>TRBV6-6|TRBJ2-2|once|-
TGTGCCACCAGGGGTCAGGACACCGGGGAGCTGTTTTTT
CATRGQDTGELFF
>TRBV27|TRBJ2-3|-|TRBD2
TGTGCCAGCAGTGGTACTAGCGGGAGGGGGGCAGATACGCAGTATTTT
CASSGTSGRGADTQYF
>TRBV11-2|TRBJ2-2|-|TRBD2
TGTGCCAGCAGCTTAGAGGGACTAGCGTTGTCGAACACCGGGGAGCTGTTTTTT
CASSLEGLALSNTGELFF
>TRBV11-2|TRBJ2-7|once|TRBD2
TGTGCCAGCAGCTTAGTGCCACTAGCGGGAAGATACGAGCAGTACTTC
CASSLVPLAGRYEQYF
>TRBV7-2|TRBJ1-2|-|TRBD1
TGTGCCAGCAGCAGTTCCGGGACAGACAACTATGGCTACACCTTC
CASSSSGTDNYGYTF
>TRBV7-3|TRBJ2-3|once|-
TGTGCCAGCAGCTCCTCGGGTGTCACAGATACGCAGTATTTT
CASSSSGVTDTQYF
>TRBV21-1|TRBJ2-1|-|-
TGTGCCAGCAGCAAAGACCGCGGGGGACTAGCGACGTACAATGAGCAGTTCTTC
CASSKDRGGLATYNEQFF
>TRBV10-3|TRBJ2-7|-|-
TGTGCCATCAAAAGTCGGGCGGATTCGGGCAGGGACTACGAGCAGTACTTC
CAIKSRADSGRDYEQYF
>TRBV2|TRBJ2-2|-|-
TGTGCCAGCAGTGCCTCATTTAGAACCGGGGAGCTGTTTTTT
CASSASFRTGELFF
>TRBV7-3|TRBJ2-1|-|-
TGTGCCAGCACCAATTCAGGGTCGGGTCACAATGAGCAGTTCTTC
CASTNSGSGHNEQFF